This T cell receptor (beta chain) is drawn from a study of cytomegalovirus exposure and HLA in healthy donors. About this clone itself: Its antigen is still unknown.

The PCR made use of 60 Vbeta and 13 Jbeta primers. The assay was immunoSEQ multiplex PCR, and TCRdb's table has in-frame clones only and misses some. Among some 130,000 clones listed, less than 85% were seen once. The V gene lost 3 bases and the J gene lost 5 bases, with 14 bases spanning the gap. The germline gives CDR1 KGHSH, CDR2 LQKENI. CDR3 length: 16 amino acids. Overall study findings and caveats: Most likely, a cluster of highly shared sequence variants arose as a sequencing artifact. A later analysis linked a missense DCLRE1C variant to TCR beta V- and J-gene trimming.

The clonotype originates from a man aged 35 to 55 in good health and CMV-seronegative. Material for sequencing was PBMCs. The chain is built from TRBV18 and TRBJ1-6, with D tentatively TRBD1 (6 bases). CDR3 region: CASSPQGQPDNSPLHF. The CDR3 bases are TGTGCCAGCTCACCTCAGGGACAACCAGATAATTCACCCCTCCACTTT.